What follows is one T cell receptor beta chain and its context. V shed 3 bases and J shed 3 bases, with 13 bases lying between them. This CDR3 has 14 amino acids. Germline V gene data show CDR1 as DFQATT and CDR2 as SNEGSKA (reference sequence). This sample was taken from a study of blood T cell repertoires in COVID-19. Methods used by the authors: Estimates of nucleated cell counts were drawn from the amplification of reference gene primers. TCRdb keeps only in-frame clones here, not all; method: immunoSEQ multiplex PCR. That table supplies the V and J calls and clone size; D and trimming were determined from the DNA. The data show around 190,000 clones, less than 90% seen once.

The source is a man aged 65-85 years with active or convalescent COVID-19. The chain links TRBV20-1 to TRBJ2-3; possibly TRBD2 for D (7 bases). The sequenced sample was peripheral blood. CDR3 coding DNA: TGCAGTGCTAGTCTGGGGGGGGCAACAGATACGCAGTATTTT. It specifies CSASLGGATDTQYF.